This T cell receptor beta chain originates from a study of T cell responses to AZD1222 COVID-19 vaccine. Study-level background: Pooling was applied to second doses at about 4 or about 12 weeks.

Study results and caveats: Donors skewed white British and female; clonal diversity was possibly underestimated.

Clones were read by immunoSEQ multiplex PCR, and TCRdb kept only the in-frame ones, dropping some. The repertoire holds about 120,000 clones, with 80% to 90% as singletons. As for this clone: The antigen is unknown.

Germline V gene sequence: CDR1 LNHDA, CDR2 SQIVND (reference sequence). Trimming pared 1 base from V and 3 bases from J, leaving 18 bases between. The CDR3 covers 17 residues. V and J are TRBV19 and TRBJ1-1, with D possibly being TRBD1 (5 bases). The TCR originated in an adult in good health. Source: peripheral blood, taken on day 0 of AZD1222 vaccination. The CDR3: CASSIAFGAARHTEAFF. The CDR3 nucleotides are TGTGCCAGTAGTATAGCGTTCGGGGCGGCACGACACACTGAAGCTTTCTTT. Combining the CDR3 with reference TRBV19 and TRBJ1-1 gives the whole variable domain DGGITQSPKYLFRKEGQNVTLSCEQNLNHDAMYWYRQDPGQGLRLIYYSQIVNDFQKGDIAEGYSVSREKKESFPLTVTSAQKNPTAFYLCASSIAFGAARHTEAFFGQGTRLTVV.